This T cell receptor (beta chain) originates from a study of blood T cell repertoires in COVID-19. Whole-study context: Italy, Spain and the United States were the sources of the convalescent and acute COVID-19 samples.

Generated by immunoSEQ multiplex PCR, the TCRdb table keeps only in-frame clones and is missing some. This table holds about 150,000 clones, over 70% found once. The CDR3 is made up of 17 amino acids. Unmatched junction bases numbered 20, after V lost 8 bases and J lost 5 bases. CDR1 is MGHRA, CDR2 YSYEKL, per germline. This clone was detected a few times. The material sequenced was peripheral blood. This receptor was obtained from an older woman with acute or convalescent COVID-19. V gene TRBV4-1 combines with J gene TRBJ1-2, with TRBD1 matching 7 bases. Here the CDR3 reads CASQKGPGTEKIYGYTF. The DNA for the CDR3 is TGCGCCAGCCAGAAAGGCCCCGGGACAGAGAAGATTTATGGCTACACCTTC.